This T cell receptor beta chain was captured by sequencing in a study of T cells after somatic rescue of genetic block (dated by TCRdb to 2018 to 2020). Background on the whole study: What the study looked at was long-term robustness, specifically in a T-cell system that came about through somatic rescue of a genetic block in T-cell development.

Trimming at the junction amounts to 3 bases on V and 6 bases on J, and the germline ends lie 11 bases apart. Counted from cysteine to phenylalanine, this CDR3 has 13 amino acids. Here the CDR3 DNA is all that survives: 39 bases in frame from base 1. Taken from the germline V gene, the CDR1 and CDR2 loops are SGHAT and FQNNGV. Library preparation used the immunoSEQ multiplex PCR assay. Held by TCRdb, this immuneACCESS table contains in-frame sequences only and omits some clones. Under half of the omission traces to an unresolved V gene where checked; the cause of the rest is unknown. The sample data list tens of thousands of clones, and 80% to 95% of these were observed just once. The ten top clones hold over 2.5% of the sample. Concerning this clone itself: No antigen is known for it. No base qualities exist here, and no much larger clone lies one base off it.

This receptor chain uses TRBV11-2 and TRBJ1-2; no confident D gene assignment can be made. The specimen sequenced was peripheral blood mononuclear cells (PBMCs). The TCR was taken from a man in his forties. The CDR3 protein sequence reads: CASSFPYNDGYTF. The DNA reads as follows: TGTGCCAGCAGCTTCCCTTACAACGATGGCTACACCTTC.